This TCR beta chain is drawn from a study of blood T cell repertoires in COVID-19 (dated by TCRdb to 2020 to 2021). About the full investigation: Samples from collaborators originated in the United States, Italy and Spain and spanned both the acute and convalescent phases of COVID-19. The prospective study material was composed of cDNA or gDNA derived from T cells, B-cell-depleted T cells, or PBMCs. The dataset comprised deeply sampled blood TCRbeta repertoires from subjects exposed to, actively infected with, or recovered from COVID-19. A freely available public database, intended as a resource for researchers studying the immune response to SARS-CoV-2, is where the repertoires were released. The samples were drawn from two sources: the first 160 participants of the ongoing ImmuneRACE study, and 1,200 or so subjects contributed by 6 global collaborators. The sample metadata nearly always contained a de-identified subject ID, COVID-19 status, age in years and sex. Where available, HLA class I and class II types were taken from metadata supplied by the sample provider and were not determined by assay-based typing. The paper's findings and limits, for the study overall: The quantity of clinical and demographic metadata differed by source and by participant and was supplied without curation.

Participants in the prospective study were enrolled through a virtual design, were aged about 18 to 89 years, and lived in approximately 24 United States geographic areas. In the prospective study, cohorts were assigned on the basis of participant-reported clinical history obtained from a screening survey and a study questionnaire. Recovered participants in ImmuneRACE Cohort 3 were defined by two consecutive negative NP/OP PCR tests, clearance by a healthcare professional, or resolution of symptoms. Each participant in the prospective study had whole blood, serum and a nasopharyngeal or oropharyngeal swab collected by mobile phlebotomists. Additional blood draws and questionnaires over an approximately 2-month period could optionally be provided by prospective study participants. Prospective study blood samples were shipped either frozen or at room temperature before DNA extraction. As to this clone: Its target antigen remains unknown. Base qualities were left out, and no much larger clone turns up one base away.

The CDR3 runs 12 residues from the cysteine to the phenylalanine. Of the read, only the CDR3 DNA is kept; its 36 bases are in frame from base 1. CDR1 is given as LNHDA and CDR2 as SQIVND, both from the germline V gene (reference sequence). V and J are truncated by 2 bases and 8 bases respectively, leaving an intervening sequence of 9 bases. The immunoSEQ Assay, a bias-controlled multiplex PCR, was used to amplify TCRbeta CDR3 regions from genomic DNA. As for how the authors treated the data: The number of nucleated cells in each sample was estimated from the amplification of reference gene primers within the assay. Sequence reads were collapsed and filtered to measure the absolute abundance of every unique TCRbeta CDR3 rearrangement. Productive Simpson clonality was computed per sample as the square root of Simpson's diversity index over productive rearrangements. This immuneACCESS table, as held by TCRdb, lists in-frame sequences with V and J called but not all clones. Of the missing ones, under half trace to an unresolved V gene in checked studies; the others have no known cause. V, J and clone size are taken as reported in that table, and D and trimming were inferred from the DNA itself. Across this sample there are some 150,000 clones, with roughly 82% seen only once. The ten biggest clones cover about 15% of the sample.

The TCR originated in a man in his fifties or sixties who had recovered from COVID-19. This receptor chain uses TRBV19 and TRBJ1-1, with no D gene named confidently. Specimen: PBMCs or T cells enriched from blood (not recorded which). The CDR3 protein: CASSITGIEAFF. The DNA sequence follows: TGTGCCAGTAGTATAACCGGGATCGAAGCTTTCTTT.